Sequencing of this T cell receptor (beta chain) was carried out in a study of PD-1 blockade in classical Hodgkin lymphoma. With regard to this clone: Its antigen remains unidentified.

Relapses following autologous stem cell transplantation were seen in all patients, with brentuximab vedotin exposure varying. Generated by immunoSEQ multiplex PCR, the TCRdb table keeps only in-frame clones and is missing some. The data hold about 98,000 clones, with roughly 76% observed a single time. Study-level results: By C4D1, CD4+ diversity increased significantly, especially in complete responders. Reports described newly diagnosed patients as having lower baseline TCR diversity than healthy donors. Any patient who commenced nivolumab under 1 year after ASCT was excluded.

The sequence derives from a human donor with classical Hodgkin lymphoma. The specimen comprised peripheral blood mononuclear cells (PBMCs), sampled before the second cycle of nivolumab.

This CDR3 is CASSLESGTGSTYEQYF. The CDR3 DNA sequence: TGTGCCAGCAGCTTAGAATCCGGGACAGGGTCTACCTACGAGCAGTACTTC. This rearrangement joins TRBV7-8 to TRBJ2-7; 9 bases are a match to TRBD1. The V gene end was trimmed by 1 base and the J gene end by 2 bases; junction bases not matched to a gene: 9. This CDR3 region has 17 residues. The V gene's germline CDR1 is SGHVS and CDR2 FQNEAQ.